These 8 T cell receptor beta chains were sequenced from one sample in a study of response to subunit inactivated influenza vaccine. MiXCR, applied by TCRdb to the RT-PCR reads, yields one record per CDR3 protein. The sample consists of hundreds of thousands of distinct CDR3 sequences, approximately 17% of them appearing once. The sequencing here drew on CD4+ T cells sorted from PBMCs, taken less than 30 months after vaccination. These receptors all stem from a man aged 45 to 75 who received an inactivated influenza vaccine.

The chain joins TRBV6-2 or TRBV6-3 to TRBJ2-2, with a possible D match to TRBD2 (6 bases). Germline-derived CDR1 and CDR2 are MNHEY and SVGEGT. V gave up 6 bases and J gave up 7 bases, with 12 bases separating them. This CDR3 has 13 amino acids. In DNA form, the CDR3 reads TGTGCCAGCAGGGATCGGGAGTACGGGGAGCTGTTTTTT. The encoded protein is CASRDREYGELFF.

This rearrangement joins TRBV10-2 to TRBJ2-5, with 10 bases aligning to TRBD1. Germline assignment: CDR1 WSHSY and CDR2 SAAADI. The V and J ends lost 8 bases and 5 bases, in that order; junction bases with no gene match: 5. This CDR3 is 13 amino acids long. CDR3: CASGTGERETQYF. The CDR3, as DNA: TGCGCCAGCGGGACAGGGGAGAGGGAGACCCAGTACTTC.

To note about this clonotype: One base away lies a much larger clone, so this may be a sequencing read error. The V and J genes are TRBV7-2 and TRBJ1-2, with a weak D call TRBD1 (6 bases). The ends were cut back, 5 bases at V and 7 bases at J, with 17 bases in the middle. CDR1 is SGHTA and CDR2 is FQGNSA in the germline V gene. CDR3 length: 14 residues. The DNA of the CDR3 is TGTGCCAGCAGCCCCCGGGACAACGCTTTTGGCTACACCTTC. Translation: CASSPRDNAFGYTF.

The sample holds a few counts of this clonotype. This chain links TRBV3-1 with TRBJ1-5; 8 bases are shared with TRBD1. Looked up from germline, CDR1 is LGHDT and CDR2 is YNNKEL (reference sequence). This CDR3 spans 16 amino acids. The V segment lost 5 bases and the J segment 2 bases; nucleotides outside the gene matches: 8. The CDR3: CASSSRTGSGNQPQHF. CDR3 coding DNA: TGTGCCAGCAGCTCCCGGACAGGGTCGGGCAATCAGCCCCAGCATTTT.

The CDR3 sequence is CASSLDSPTYNEQFF. The CDR3 DNA reads TGTGCCAGCAGCTTAGACAGTCCAACCTACAATGAGCAGTTCTTC. V usage is TRBV11-2 and J usage is TRBJ2-1; D unclear. There are 15 residues in the CDR3. Per the germline V gene, CDR1 is SGHAT and CDR2 is FQNNGV. Trimming removed 0 bases at V and 2 bases at J, with 8 bases between. The full variable domain, with the rest looked up from reference TRBV11-2 and TRBJ2-1, is EAGVAQSPRYKIIEKRQSVAFWCNPISGHATLYWYQQILGQGPKLLIQFQNNGVVDDSQLPKDRFSAERLKGVDSTLKIQPAKLEDSAVYLCASSLDSPTYNEQFFGPGTRLTVL.

The CDR3 DNA reads as TGTGCCAGCAGGGGAGGCAGCAATCAGCCCCAGCATTTT. This translates into CASRGGSNQPQHF. This sequence joins TRBV2 and TRBJ1-5; D not certain. The length of the CDR3 is 13 residues. Germline loops: CDR1 SNHLY, CDR2 FYNNEI. Trimming removed 6 bases from V and 1 base from J, with 7 bases in between.

V and J are TRBV5-1 and TRBJ1-1, with D possibly matching TRBD1 (5 bases). There are 14 residues in the CDR3. Germline loops: CDR1 SGHRS, CDR2 YFSETQ. V shed 4 bases and J shed 3 bases, with 13 bases lying between them. CDR3 DNA sequence: TGCGCCAGCAGCGTAGGGGTTATGGACACTGAAGCTTTCTTT. This encodes CASSVGVMDTEAFF.

This clonotype was recorded a few times. The chain couples TRBV20-1 to TRBJ2-7, with 8 bases lining up with TRBD1. CDR1 and CDR2 from the germline V gene are DFQATT and SNEGSKA (reference sequence). Trimming took 7 bases from V and 4 from J; bases not matched to a gene: 9. CDR3 size: 13 residues. The CDR3 nucleotides read TGCAGTGGCGGACAGGGAGAAGCATACGAGCAGTACTTC. It codes for CSGGQGEAYEQYF.